The T cell receptor (beta chain) described here comes from a study of Ad26.COV2.S vaccination and SARS-CoV-2 variants. As for the study in general: Ad26.COV2.S given intramuscularly, once or twice 56 days apart. Study findings and constraints: There was reportedly substantial breadth in spike-specific CD8+ and CD4+ T cell responses after vaccination. Vaccinated and placebo-treated recipients had similar non-spike TCR breadth.

On this clone itself: Its antigen remains unknown.

Germline V CDR1 and CDR2: GTSNPN, SVGIG (reference sequence). With 3 bases clipped from V and 9 bases from J, the junction kept 19 bases outside the gene matches. The CDR3 has 16 amino acids. The sample's treatment: 15 to 20 received Ad26.COV2.S at low or high dose, single or two shots; about 5 received placebo; per-sample allocation not given. Specimens were obtained on day 63 following the first vaccine or placebo injection. Donation was by an adult aged 18-55 years who was in Boston. Data came from immunoSEQ multiplex PCR; TCRdb stores just in-frame clones and leaves some out. The table includes 200,000 to 250,000 clones, around 87% detected once.

The chain carries TRBV30 and TRBJ2-7; 8 bases match TRBD2. The source of this sequence is a person between 18 and 65 years old who received the Ad26.COV2.S COVID-19 vaccine or a placebo. The specimen was peripheral blood, collected in a trial of Ad26.COV2.S vaccine versus placebo. The CDR3 nucleotides are TGTGCCTGGAGCGCTCTAGCGGGCGGGACCCATCTCAGGCAGTACTTC. Translating gives CAWSALAGGTHLRQYF.